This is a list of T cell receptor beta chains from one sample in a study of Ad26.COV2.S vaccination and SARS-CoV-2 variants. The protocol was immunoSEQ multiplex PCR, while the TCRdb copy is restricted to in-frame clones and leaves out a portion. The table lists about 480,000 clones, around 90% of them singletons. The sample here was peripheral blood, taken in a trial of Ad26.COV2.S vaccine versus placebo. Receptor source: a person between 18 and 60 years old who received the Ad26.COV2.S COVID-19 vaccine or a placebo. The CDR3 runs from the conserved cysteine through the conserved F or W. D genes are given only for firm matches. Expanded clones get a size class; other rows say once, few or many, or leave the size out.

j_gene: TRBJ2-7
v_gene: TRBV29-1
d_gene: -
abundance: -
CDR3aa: CSVVGGSYEQYF
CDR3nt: TGCAGCGTTGTTGGCGGCTCCTACGAGCAGTACTTC

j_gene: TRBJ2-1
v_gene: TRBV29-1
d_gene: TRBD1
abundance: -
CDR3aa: CSVRTTGRSYNEQFF
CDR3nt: TGCAGCGTCCGAACGACAGGGCGCTCCTACAATGAGCAGTTCTTC

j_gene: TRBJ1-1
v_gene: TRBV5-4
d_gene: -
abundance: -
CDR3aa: CASTNRVAPWGKGEAFF
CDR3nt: TGTGCCAGCACTAACCGAGTGGCTCCCTGGGGTAAAGGTGAAGCTTTCTTT

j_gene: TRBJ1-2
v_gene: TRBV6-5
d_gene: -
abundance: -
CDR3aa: CASTARTGGYGYTF
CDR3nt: TGTGCCAGCACGGCGCGGACCGGAGGCTATGGCTACACCTTC

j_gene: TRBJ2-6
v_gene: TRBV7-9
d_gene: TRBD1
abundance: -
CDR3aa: CASSLGQGHFRGANVLTF
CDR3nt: TGTGCCAGCAGCCTGGGACAGGGTCATTTTCGTGGGGCCAACGTCCTGACTTTC

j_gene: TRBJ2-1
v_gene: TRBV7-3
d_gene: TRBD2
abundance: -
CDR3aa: CASSLSSGRDYNEQFF
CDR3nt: TGTGCCAGCAGCTTAAGTAGCGGGAGGGATTACAATGAGCAGTTCTTC

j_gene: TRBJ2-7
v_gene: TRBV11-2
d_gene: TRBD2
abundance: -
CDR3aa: CASSFRPVASGSYEQYF
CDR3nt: TGTGCCAGCAGCTTTCGACCGGTGGCTAGCGGGAGTTACGAGCAGTACTTC

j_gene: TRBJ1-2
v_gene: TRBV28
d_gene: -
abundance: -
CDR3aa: CASHQQGHGLGYTF
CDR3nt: TGTGCCAGCCATCAACAGGGCCATGGTTTAGGCTACACCTTC

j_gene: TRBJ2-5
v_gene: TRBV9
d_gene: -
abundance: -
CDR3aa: CASSVKFGIQETQYF
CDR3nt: TGTGCCAGCAGCGTAAAGTTCGGTATCCAAGAGACCCAGTACTTC

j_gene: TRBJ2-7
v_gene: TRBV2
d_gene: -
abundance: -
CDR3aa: CASSVRGEPYEQYF
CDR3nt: TGTGCCAGCAGTGTACGCGGGGAACCCTACGAGCAGTACTTC

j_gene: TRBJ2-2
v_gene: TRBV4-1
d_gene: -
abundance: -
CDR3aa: CASSQASRNTGELFF
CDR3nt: TGCGCCAGCAGCCAAGCGTCAAGGAACACCGGGGAGCTGTTTTTT

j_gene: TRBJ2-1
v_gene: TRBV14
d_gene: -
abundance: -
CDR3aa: CASSRAGYNEQFF
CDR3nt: TGTGCCAGCAGCCGAGCAGGCTACAATGAGCAGTTCTTC

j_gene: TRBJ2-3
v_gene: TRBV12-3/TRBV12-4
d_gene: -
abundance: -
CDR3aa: CASSLEFTDTQYF
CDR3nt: TGTGCCAGCAGTTTAGAGTTCACAGATACGCAGTATTTT

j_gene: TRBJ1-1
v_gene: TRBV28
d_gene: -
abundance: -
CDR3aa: CASSWKAEAFF
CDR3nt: TGTGCCAGCAGTTGGAAAGCTGAAGCTTTCTTT

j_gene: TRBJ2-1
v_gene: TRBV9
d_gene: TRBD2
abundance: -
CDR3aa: CASSALAASRNEQFF
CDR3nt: TGTGCCAGCAGCGCCCTAGCGGCCTCAAGGAATGAGCAGTTCTTC

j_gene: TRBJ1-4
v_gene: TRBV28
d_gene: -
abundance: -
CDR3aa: CASSLPPKPHERTNEKLFF
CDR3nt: TGTGCCAGCAGCTTACCCCCCAAACCCCATGAGAGAACTAATGAAAAACTGTTTTTT

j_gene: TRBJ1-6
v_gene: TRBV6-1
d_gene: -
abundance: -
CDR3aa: CASSDAAMGSPLHF
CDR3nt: TGTGCCAGCAGTGACGCAGCGATGGGTTCACCCCTCCACTTT

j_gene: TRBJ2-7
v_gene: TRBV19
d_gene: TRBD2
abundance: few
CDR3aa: CASSSRGAYEQYF
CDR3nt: TGTGCCAGTAGTTCCCGGGGGGCCTACGAGCAGTACTTC

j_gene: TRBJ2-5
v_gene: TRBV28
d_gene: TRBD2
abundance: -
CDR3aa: CASSPTSGSSVSKTQYF
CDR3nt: TGTGCCAGCAGTCCGACTAGCGGGAGTTCCGTTTCAAAGACCCAGTACTTC

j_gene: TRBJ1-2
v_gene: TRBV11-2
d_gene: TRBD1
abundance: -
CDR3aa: CASSKTGTDFSYGYTF
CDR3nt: TGTGCCAGCAGCAAAACCGGGACAGACTTCTCCTATGGCTACACCTTC

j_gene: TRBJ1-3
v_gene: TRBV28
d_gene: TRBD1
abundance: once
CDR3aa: CASSLLQGPSGNTIYF
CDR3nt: TGTGCCAGCAGTTTACTACAGGGGCCCTCTGGAAACACCATATATTTT

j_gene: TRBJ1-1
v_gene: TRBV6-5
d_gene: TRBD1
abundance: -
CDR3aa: CASSYIPGGVEAFF
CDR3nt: TGTGCCAGCAGTTATATCCCAGGGGGGGTTGAAGCTTTCTTT

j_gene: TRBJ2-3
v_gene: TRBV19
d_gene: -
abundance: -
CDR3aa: CASSTSGSTDTQYF
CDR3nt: TGTGCCAGTAGTACCAGCGGTAGCACAGATACGCAGTATTTT

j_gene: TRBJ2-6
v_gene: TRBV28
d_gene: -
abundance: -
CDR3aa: CASSLVPGPGANVLTF
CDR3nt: TGTGCCAGCAGTTTAGTCCCGGGACCTGGGGCCAACGTCCTGACTTTC

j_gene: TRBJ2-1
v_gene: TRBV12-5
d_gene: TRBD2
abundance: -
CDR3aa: CASGLWSAGANEQFF
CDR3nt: TGTGCTAGTGGTTTGTGGAGTGCGGGAGCCAATGAGCAGTTCTTC

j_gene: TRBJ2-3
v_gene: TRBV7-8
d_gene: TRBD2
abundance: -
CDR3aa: CASSLSPGTSGSQRANTDTQYF
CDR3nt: TGTGCCAGCAGCTTATCTCCGGGGACTAGCGGGAGCCAGAGAGCGAACACAGATACGCAGTATTTT

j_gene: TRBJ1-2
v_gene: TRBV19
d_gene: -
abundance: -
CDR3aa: CASRVSGTIDGGYTF
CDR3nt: TGTGCCAGTAGGGTGTCCGGGACGATTGACGGTGGCTACACCTTC

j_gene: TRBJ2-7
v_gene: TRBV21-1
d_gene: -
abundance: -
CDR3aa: CASSGPGLAAEQYF
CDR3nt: TGTGCCAGCAGCGGACCGGGACTAGCGGCCGAGCAGTACTTC

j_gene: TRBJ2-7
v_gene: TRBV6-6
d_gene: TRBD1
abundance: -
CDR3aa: CASRDTGGNEQYF
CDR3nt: TGTGCCAGCAGGGACACAGGGGGCAACGAGCAGTACTTC

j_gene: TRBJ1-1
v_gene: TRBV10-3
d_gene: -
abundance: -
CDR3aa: CAISMNTEAFF
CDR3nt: TGTGCCATCTCAATGAACACTGAAGCTTTCTTT

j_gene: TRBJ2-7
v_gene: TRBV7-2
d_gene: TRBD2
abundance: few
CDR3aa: CASSLEGTSGAYEQYF
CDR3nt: TGTGCCAGCAGCTTAGAGGGGACTAGCGGAGCCTACGAGCAGTACTTC

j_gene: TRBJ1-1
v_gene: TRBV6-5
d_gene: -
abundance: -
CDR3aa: CASSGDRNTEAFF
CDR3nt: TGTGCCAGCAGCGGGGACCGGAACACTGAAGCTTTCTTT

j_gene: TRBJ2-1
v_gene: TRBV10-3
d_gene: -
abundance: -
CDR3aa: CAISEGQNNEQFF
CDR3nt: TGTGCCATCAGTGAGGGACAGAACAATGAGCAGTTCTTC

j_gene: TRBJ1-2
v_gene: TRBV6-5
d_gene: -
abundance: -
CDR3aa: CASTGQGIRGYTF
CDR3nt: TGTGCCAGCACTGGACAAGGAATTCGGGGCTACACCTTC

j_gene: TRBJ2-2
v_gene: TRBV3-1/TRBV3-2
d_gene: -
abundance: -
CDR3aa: CASSHETDTGELFF
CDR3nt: TGTGCCAGCAGCCACGAGACCGACACCGGGGAGCTGTTTTTT

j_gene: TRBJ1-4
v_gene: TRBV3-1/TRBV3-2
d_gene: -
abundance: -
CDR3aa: CASSQAVEKLFF
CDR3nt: TGTGCCAGCAGCCAAGCGGTCGAAAAACTGTTTTTT

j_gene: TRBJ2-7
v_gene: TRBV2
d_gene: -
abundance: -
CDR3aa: CASRGDWGGEQYF
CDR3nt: TGTGCCAGCAGGGGGGACTGGGGCGGCGAGCAGTACTTC

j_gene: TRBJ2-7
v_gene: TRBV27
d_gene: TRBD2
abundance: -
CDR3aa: CASSLRPQLAGGVEQYF
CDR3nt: TGTGCCAGCAGTTTACGGCCCCAACTAGCGGGAGGGGTTGAGCAGTACTTC

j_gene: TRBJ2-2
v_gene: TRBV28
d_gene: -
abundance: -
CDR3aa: CASSIQTGQKNTGELFF
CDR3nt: TGTGCCAGCAGTATCCAAACAGGGCAAAAGAACACCGGGGAGCTGTTTTTT

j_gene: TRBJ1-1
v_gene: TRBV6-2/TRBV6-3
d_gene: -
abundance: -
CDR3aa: CASSYFGRRQKWGNTEAFF
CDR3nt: TGTGCCAGCAGTTACTTTGGCAGGAGACAAAAATGGGGGAACACTGAAGCTTTCTTT

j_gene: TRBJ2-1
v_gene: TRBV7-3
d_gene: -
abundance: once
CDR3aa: CASSASGGVNEQFF
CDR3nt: TGTGCCAGCAGCGCTTCCGGTGGGGTAAATGAGCAGTTCTTC

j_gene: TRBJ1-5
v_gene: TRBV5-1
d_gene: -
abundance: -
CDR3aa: CASSLTGTSNQPQHF
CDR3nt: TGCGCCAGCAGCTTAACCGGAACCTCAAATCAGCCCCAGCATTTT

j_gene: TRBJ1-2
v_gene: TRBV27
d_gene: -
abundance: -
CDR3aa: CASSLRGAVGYTF
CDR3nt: TGTGCCAGCAGTTTAAGAGGGGCGGTGGGCTACACCTTC